The clone carrying this TCR beta chain was counted only a few times. The antigen is unknown. The entry originates in a study of OX40 agonist ivuxolimab in advanced cancers. Study overall: Dose-escalation cases comprised hepatocellular carcinoma, melanoma, renal cell or head and neck cancer. A male proportion of under 90% was recorded, with mean age approximately 56 years and range about 23 to 90.

Assay used: immunoSEQ multiplex PCR; TCRdb lists only in-frame clones, some missing. The sample carries roughly 61,000 clones, roughly 90% recorded once. Germline CDR1 and CDR2: SGHRS and YFSETQ. The CDR3 covers 13 residues. V shed 7 bases and J shed 6 bases, with 16 bases lying between them. Study outcomes and limitations: Dose levels from 0.1 to 3.0 mg/kg saw CD4+ and CD8+ blood T cells expand clonally by week 6. CD8+ T cells showed, on average, more clonal expansion than CD4+ cells.

The V call is TRBV5-1, the J call TRBJ1-2; maybe TRBD1 (5 bases). The TCR was taken from an adult with an advanced solid tumor such as melanoma, head and neck, liver or kidney cancer. Sequencing was performed on CD4+ or CD8+ T cells sorted from blood, taken in a trial of the OX40 agonist ivuxolimab. The CDR3 DNA follows: TGCGCCAGCTCCGCGGCACCGGGGGATGGCTACACCTTC. It specifies CASSAAPGDGYTF.